These 21 T cell receptor beta chains originate from one sample sequenced in a study of blood T cells in healthy people across ages. A J-beta primer mix and a sample-barcoded 5' primer were used in a second PCR of roughly 7 to 12 cycles. MiXCR, run by TCRdb on the 5' RACE reads, gives a single entry per CDR3 protein. In the table there are about 1.6 million distinct CDR3 sequences, roughly a third of which are singletons. Sequencing input: blood. The receptors stem from a woman in her twenties or thirties in good health.

This clonotype occurred many times. The gene calls are TRBV29-1 and TRBJ2-1, with D perhaps TRBD1 (6 bases). The CDR3 contains 14 residues. The ends were cut back, 6 bases at V and 7 bases at J, with 19 bases in the middle. Per the germline V gene, CDR1 is SQVTM and CDR2 is ANQGSEA. The CDR3 region is CSVQGPILLNEQFF. CDR3 DNA sequence: TGCAGCGTACAGGGTCCCATCCTTTTGAATGAGCAGTTCTTC.

A few counts support this clonotype. This chain connects TRBV12-3 or TRBV12-4 to TRBJ2-7, with D hard to call. Trimming took off 4 bases at V and 3 bases at J, with 7 bases between the two ends. The CDR3 runs to 12 residues. The CDR3 is CASSSPDYEQYF. CDR3 coding DNA: TGTGCCAGCAGTTCACCCGACTACGAGCAGTACTTC.

This rearrangement joins TRBV7-3 to TRBJ2-3; the D gene is possibly TRBD1 (6 bases). V lost 0 bases, J lost 2 bases, and 9 bases lay in between. Per the germline V gene, CDR1 is SGHTA and CDR2 is FQGTGA. The CDR3 spans 15 residues. Here the CDR3 reads CASSLTGTTTDTQYF. As DNA, the CDR3 is TGTGCCAGCAGCTTAACCGGGACAACCACAGATACGCAGTATTTT.

This clonotype was observed a handful of times. This rearrangement joins TRBV4-1 to TRBJ2-5; TRBD2 agrees at 10 bases. The CDR3 covers 17 residues. Germline CDR1 and CDR2: MGHRA and YSYEKL. The junction had 10 bases not matched to a gene; V was cut back by 0 bases and J by 6 bases. CDR3 DNA sequence: TGCGCCAGCAGCCAAGATCAGCGGGGGGGCGAATCAAAGACCCAGTACTTC. Protein product: CASSQDQRGGESKTQYF.

The chain recombines TRBV27 with TRBJ1-2; unclear D gene. The CDR3 is 13 amino acids. Looked up from germline, CDR1 is MNHEY and CDR2 is SMNVEV (reference sequence). Deletions cut 3 bases from V and 6 bases from J, with 11 bases between. The CDR3 region has the DNA TGTGCCAGCAGTTTTCGCCCCCTTGATGGCTACACCTTC. Protein: CASSFRPLDGYTF.

V is TRBV12-3 or TRBV12-4 and J is TRBJ2-7; D is unclear. The CDR3 has 13 residues. V shed 5 bases and J shed 3 bases, with 11 bases lying between them. As DNA, the CDR3 is TGTGCCAGCAGTGGGGTCCCCTTCTACGAGCAGTACTTC. Amino acid sequence: CASSGVPFYEQYF.

V is TRBV20-1 and J is TRBJ1-1, with 9 bases fitting TRBD1. Germline CDR1 is DFQATT and CDR2 is SNEGSKA (reference sequence). This CDR3 comprises 15 residues. The ends lost 4 bases at V and 1 base at J; junction bases unmatched: 7. The CDR3 is CSAIQGAPGNTEAFF. The CDR3 DNA is TGCAGTGCTATACAGGGGGCGCCGGGGAACACTGAAGCTTTCTTT.

Concerning this clonotype: Sequence at one end of the junction differs from germline and may be a read error. The chain joins TRBV7-9 to TRBJ1-1, with 9 bases aligning to TRBD1. The CDR3 runs 19 residues. Germline CDR1 SEHNR, CDR2 FQNEAQ (reference sequence). The CDR3 coding sequence is TGTACCAGCAGCTTAGGGGGGACAGGGAAGAGGGGGGGCAACACTGAAGCTTTCTTT. Translating gives CTSSLGGTGKRGGNTEAFF.

The chain joins TRBV5-1 to TRBJ2-7; 10 bases fit TRBD2. The J segment lost 1 base and the V segment lost 0 bases, leaving 10 bases of the junction unmatched. Germline CDR1 is SGHRS and CDR2 is YFSETQ. This CDR3 has 18 amino acids. CDR3 DNA sequence: TGCGCCAGCAGCTTGGTTCCAAGCGGGAGGGCCTGGTCCTACGAGCAGTACTTC. It is translated as CASSLVPSGRAWSYEQYF.

At least ten counts were recorded for this clonotype. The rearrangement uses TRBV15 and TRBJ2-6; unclear D gene. The germline V gene encodes CDR1 LNHNV and CDR2 YYDKDF (reference sequence). There are 16 residues in the CDR3. Trimming cost V 1 base and J 0 bases, with 7 bases left between them. CDR3 DNA sequence: TGTGCCACCAGCAGAGGCAGAGACTCTGGGGCCAACGTCCTGACTTTC. Its translation is CATSRGRDSGANVLTF.

The gene calls are TRBV11-2 and TRBJ2-3; 8 bases agree with TRBD2. This CDR3 has 18 amino acids. Germline-derived CDR1 and CDR2 are SGHAT and FQNNGV. After removal of 3 bases from V and 1 base from J, the junction contained 12 bases not matched to a gene. CDR3 coding DNA: TGTGCCAGCAGCTTGCAGTTGGGCGGGGGGACGGGCACAGATACGCAGTATTTT. Translation gives CASSLQLGGGTGTDTQYF.

Comment on this clonotype: The germline gene is not matched at one end of the junction; a read error may be the cause. The rearrangement uses TRBV6-1 and TRBJ1-3; 8 positions agree with TRBD1. Looked up from germline, CDR1 is MNHNS and CDR2 is SASEGT. This CDR3 contains 16 residues. The CDR3 region is CACSRTGTGFGNTIYF. CDR3 DNA sequence: TGTGCCTGCAGCCGAACCGGGACAGGATTTGGAAACACCATATATTTT.

This chain connects TRBV21-1 to TRBJ2-3. TRBV21-1 is shown as a pseudogene. The CDR3 spans 15 residues. CDR3 loop: CASSNRDLSTDTQYF. The CDR3 nucleotides read TGTGCCAGCAGCAACAGAGACCTTAGCACAGATACGCAGTATTTT.

Only a few counts were recorded for this clonotype. The chain employs TRBV7-9 and TRBJ2-6; no definite D call. Germline assignment: CDR1 SEHNR and CDR2 FQNEAQ (reference sequence). The V end lost 1 base, the J end lost 0 bases, and 10 bases lay between the germline ends. This CDR3 is built from 17 residues. The CDR3 nucleotides are TGTGCCAGCAGCTTAGAAGGCCTGTTCTCTGGGGCCAACGTCCTGACTTTC. It translates to CASSLEGLFSGANVLTF.

CDR3 sequence reads: CSAQPGGYGYTF. The CDR3 DNA follows: TGCAGTGCACAGCCAGGTGGTTATGGCTACACCTTC. V and J are TRBV20-1 and TRBJ1-2; D is unresolved. Germline assignment: CDR1 DFQATT and CDR2 SNEGSKA (reference sequence). With 6 bases removed from V and 5 bases from J, the gap between germline ends came to 13 bases. The CDR3 runs to 12 residues.

This clonotype appeared a few times. The rearrangement uses TRBV7-3 and TRBJ2-3, with D maybe TRBD2 (6 bases). This CDR3 has 15 residues. V was cut by 4 bases and J by 2 bases, with 13 bases left in between. The germline gives CDR1 SGHTA, CDR2 FQGTGA. As DNA, the CDR3 is TGTGCCAGCAGCTCCTCCGGGACTCCCACAGATACGCAGTATTTT. This codes for CASSSSGTPTDTQYF.

This chain links TRBV27 with TRBJ2-1; 7 bases are a match to TRBD2. This CDR3 spans 17 amino acids. V shed 2 bases, J shed 4 bases, and the junction held 11 bases outside the gene matches. Germline V gene data show CDR1 as MNHEY and CDR2 as SMNVEV (reference sequence). The CDR3 nucleotides are TGTGCCAGCAGTTTACCCTCGGGGAGCGGGAAATACAATGAGCAGTTCTTC. This translates into CASSLPSGSGKYNEQFF.

The chain uses TRBV7-9 and TRBJ2-5, with a weak D call TRBD1 (6 bases). Germline values: CDR1 SEHNR, CDR2 FQNEAQ (reference sequence). V lost 5 bases and J 0 bases, leaving 13 bases between the germline ends. The CDR3 extends over 15 amino acids. The CDR3 DNA reads TGTGCCAGCAGCGCCGGACAGCAGTACCAAGAGACCCAGTACTTC. Translation: CASSAGQQYQETQYF.

CDR3 DNA: TGCAGTGCTAGAAGGGAAGTGCAGTTCTTC. Protein: CSARREVQFF. V and J are TRBV20-1 and TRBJ2-1; no firm D call. Trimming took 2 bases from V and 12 from J, leaving 8 bases between them. Germline loops: CDR1 DFQATT, CDR2 SNEGSKA (reference sequence). This CDR3 spans 10 amino acids.

In its sample, this clonotype was seen a few times. CDR3: CASSGQGFGSYNEQFF. CDR3 nucleotide sequence: TGCGCCAGCAGCGGACAAGGGTTTGGGTCCTACAATGAGCAGTTCTTC. The chain carries TRBV5-1 and TRBJ2-1; D perhaps matches TRBD1 (5 bases). CDR1 and CDR2 (germline): SGHRS, YFSETQ. CDR3 size: 16 residues. V lost 4 bases and J lost 1, with 15 bases in between.

This clonotype was recorded a few times. The J gene is TRBJ2-7, the V gene TRBV5-1; TRBD1 is a possible D gene (6 bases). Deletions cut 1 base from V and 0 bases from J, with 17 bases between. CDR1 and CDR2 from the germline V gene are SGHRS and YFSETQ. This CDR3 is 17 amino acids long. DNA of the CDR3: TGCGCCAGCAGCTTGAGTGGGGGACACTACAGCTCCTACGAGCAGTACTTC. Its protein is CASSLSGGHYSSYEQYF.